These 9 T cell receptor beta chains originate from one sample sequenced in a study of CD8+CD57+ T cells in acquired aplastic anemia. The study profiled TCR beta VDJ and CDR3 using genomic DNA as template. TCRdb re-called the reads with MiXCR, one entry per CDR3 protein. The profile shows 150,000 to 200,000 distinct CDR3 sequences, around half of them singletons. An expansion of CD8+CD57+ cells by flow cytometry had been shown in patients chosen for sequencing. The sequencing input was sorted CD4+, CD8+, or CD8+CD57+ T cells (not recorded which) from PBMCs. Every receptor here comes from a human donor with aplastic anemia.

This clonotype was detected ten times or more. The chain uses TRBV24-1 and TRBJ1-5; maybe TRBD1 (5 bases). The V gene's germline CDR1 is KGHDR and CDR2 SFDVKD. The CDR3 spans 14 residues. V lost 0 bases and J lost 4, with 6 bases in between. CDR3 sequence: CATSDLDSNQPQHF. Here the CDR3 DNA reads TGTGCCACCAGTGATTTGGACAGTAATCAGCCCCAGCATTTT.

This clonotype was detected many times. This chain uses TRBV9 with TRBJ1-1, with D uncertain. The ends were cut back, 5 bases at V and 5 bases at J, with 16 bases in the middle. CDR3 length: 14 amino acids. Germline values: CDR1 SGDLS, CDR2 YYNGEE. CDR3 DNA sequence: TGTGCCAGCAGGACCTCAAGGAGGGAGACTGAAGCTTTCTTT. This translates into CASRTSRRETEAFF.

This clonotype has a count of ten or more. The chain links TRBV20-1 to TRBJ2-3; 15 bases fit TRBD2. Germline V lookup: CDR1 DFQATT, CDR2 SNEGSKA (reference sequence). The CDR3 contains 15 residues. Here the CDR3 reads CIPGLAGGSTDTQYF. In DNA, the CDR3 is TGCATCCCTGGACTAGCGGGAGGGAGCACAGATACGCAGTATTTT.

CDR3 in DNA: TGTGCCACCAGTGATTTTACCGGATCCACAGATACGCAGTATTTT. Translated: CATSDFTGSTDTQYF. The V call is TRBV24-1, the J call TRBJ2-3; D is unresolved. Germline CDR1 is KGHDR and CDR2 is SFDVKD. CDR3 length: 15 residues. Trimming removed 1 base from V and 2 bases from J, with 9 bases in between.

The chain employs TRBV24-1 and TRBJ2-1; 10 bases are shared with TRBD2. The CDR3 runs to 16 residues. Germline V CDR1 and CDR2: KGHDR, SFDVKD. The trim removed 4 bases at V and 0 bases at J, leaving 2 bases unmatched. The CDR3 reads CATSESSGSSYNEQFF. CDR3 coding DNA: TGTGCCACCAGTGAATCTAGCGGGAGCTCCTACAATGAGCAGTTCTTC.

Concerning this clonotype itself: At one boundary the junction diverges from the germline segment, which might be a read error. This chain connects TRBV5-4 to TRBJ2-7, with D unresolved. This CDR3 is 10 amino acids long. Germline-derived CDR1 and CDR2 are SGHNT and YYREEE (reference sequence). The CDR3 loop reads CASTWTRVHF. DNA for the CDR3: TGTGCCAGCACCTGGACCCGGGTCCACTTC.

Written as DNA, the CDR3 is TGTGCCAGCAGCGTGGACAGGCGGTCCTACAATGAGCAGTTCTTC. Translation: CASSVDRRSYNEQFF. The V and J genes are TRBV5-6 and TRBJ2-1; 7 nucleotides agree with TRBD1. V lost 4 bases, J lost 1 base, and 5 bases stayed unmatched. CDR1 is SGHDT and CDR2 is YYEEEE in the germline V gene. CDR3 length: 15 amino acids.

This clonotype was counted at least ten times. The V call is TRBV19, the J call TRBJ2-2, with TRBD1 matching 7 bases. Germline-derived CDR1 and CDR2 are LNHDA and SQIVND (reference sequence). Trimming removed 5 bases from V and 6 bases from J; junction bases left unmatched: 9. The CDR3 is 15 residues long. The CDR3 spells CASSPYSGGSGELFF. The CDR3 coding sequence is TGTGCCAGTAGTCCTTATTCAGGGGGATCCGGGGAGCTGTTTTTT.

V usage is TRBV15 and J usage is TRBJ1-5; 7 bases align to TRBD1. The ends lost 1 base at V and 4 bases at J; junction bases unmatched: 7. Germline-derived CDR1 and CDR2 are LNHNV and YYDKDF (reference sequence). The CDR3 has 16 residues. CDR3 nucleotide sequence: TGTGCCACCAGCAGAGCCGACAGGGAAGTAAATCAGCCCCAGCATTTT. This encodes CATSRADREVNQPQHF. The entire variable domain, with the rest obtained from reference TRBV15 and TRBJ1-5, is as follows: DAMVIQNPRYQVTQFGKPVTLSCSQTLNHNVMYWYQQKSSQAPKLLFHYYDKDFNNEADTPDNFQSRRPNTSFCFLDIRSPGLGDTAMYLCATSRADREVNQPQHFGDGTRLSIL.